This is a list of T cell receptor beta chains from one sample in a study of T cell responses to AZD1222 COVID-19 vaccine. The protocol was immunoSEQ multiplex PCR, while the TCRdb copy is restricted to in-frame clones and leaves out a portion. The top ten hold 9.3% of the sample, which has roughly 150,000 clones, around 91% seen once. The material was peripheral blood, obtained 28 days after the second AZD1222 dose. The receptor source for this set is an adult who received the AZD1222 COVID-19 vaccine. The CDR3 runs from the conserved cysteine through the conserved F or W. D genes are given only for firm matches. The size of a clone is reported for some rows only, either as once, few or many, or as a class for expanded clones.

>-|TRBV3-1/TRBV3-2|-|TRBJ1-2
CASSQVGGYTF
TGTGCCAGCAGCCAAGTCGGGGGCTACACCTTC
>-|TRBV12-3/TRBV12-4|-|TRBJ2-7
CASRRGLLYEQYF
TGTGCCAGCAGGAGGGGCTTACTCTACGAGCAGTACTTC
>-|TRBV14|-|TRBJ1-3
CASSQVPQGNTIYF
TGTGCCAGCAGCCAAGTACCTCAGGGAAACACCATATATTTT
>TRBD2|TRBV11-2|-|TRBJ2-5
CASTGGTQETQYF
TGTGCCAGCACCGGGGGGACCCAAGAGACCCAGTACTTC
>TRBD2|TRBV5-1|-|TRBJ2-2
CASSLEGTSATGELFF
TGCGCCAGCAGCTTGGAAGGGACTAGCGCCACCGGGGAGCTGTTTTTT
>-|TRBV9|-|TRBJ1-1
CASSLGGRLTEAFF
TGTGCCAGCAGCCTCGGGGGGCGGCTCACTGAAGCTTTCTTT
>TRBD1|TRBV19|-|TRBJ2-5
CASSDWDRGKETQYF
TGTGCCAGTAGCGATTGGGACAGGGGAAAAGAGACCCAGTACTTC
>-|TRBV10-3|few|TRBJ1-5
CAISVRGSDQPQHF
TGTGCCATCAGTGTGCGGGGGAGCGATCAGCCCCAGCATTTT
>-|TRBV5-1|once|TRBJ2-1
CASSSYVGYTYNEQFF
TGCGCCAGCAGCTCTTATGTGGGGTACACCTACAATGAGCAGTTCTTC
>-|TRBV6-5|-|TRBJ1-2
CASSFGANYGYTF
TGTGCCAGCAGTTTCGGTGCTAACTATGGCTACACCTTC
>TRBD2|TRBV6-1|-|TRBJ2-1
CASSELGAGDGGCNEQFF
TGTGCCAGCAGCGAACTCGGAGCGGGAGACGGGGGGTGCAATGAGCAGTTCTTC
>TRBD1|TRBV3-1/TRBV3-2|-|TRBJ1-2
CASIGTDYGYTF
TGTGCCAGCATTGGGACAGACTATGGCTACACCTTC
>-|TRBV11-3|-|TRBJ1-5
CASSSPEKANQPQHF
TGTGCCAGCAGTTCTCCCGAGAAGGCCAATCAGCCCCAGCATTTT
>TRBD1|TRBV29-1|-|TRBJ1-1
CSVRGGEGGTEAFF
TGCAGCGTCAGGGGGGGGGAAGGCGGCACTGAAGCTTTCTTT
>-|TRBV7-2|-|TRBJ2-2
CASSLGATGELFF
TGTGCCAGCAGCTTAGGAGCAACCGGGGAGCTGTTTTTT